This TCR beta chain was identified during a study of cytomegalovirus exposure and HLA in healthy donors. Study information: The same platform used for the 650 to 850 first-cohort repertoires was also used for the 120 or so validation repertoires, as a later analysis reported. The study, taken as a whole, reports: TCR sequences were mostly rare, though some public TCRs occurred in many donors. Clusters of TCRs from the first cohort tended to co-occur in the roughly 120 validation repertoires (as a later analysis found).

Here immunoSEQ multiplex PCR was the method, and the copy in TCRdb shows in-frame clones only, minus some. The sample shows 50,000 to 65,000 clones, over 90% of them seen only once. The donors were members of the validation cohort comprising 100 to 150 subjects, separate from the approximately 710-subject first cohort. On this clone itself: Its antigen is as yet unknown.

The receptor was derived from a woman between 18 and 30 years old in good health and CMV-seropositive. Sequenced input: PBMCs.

The CDR3 sequence is CASSEHRRGTEAFF. For the CDR3, the DNA is TGTGCCAGCAGTGAACACCGGAGGGGCACTGAAGCTTTCTTT. This rearrangement joins TRBV2 to TRBJ1-1; D perhaps matches TRBD1 (5 bases). V was clipped by 2 bases and J by 4 bases, with 11 bases between them. The CDR3 spans 14 residues. The germline CDR1 and CDR2 sequences are SNHLY and FYNNEI.